Presented here are 30 T cell receptor beta chains from one specimen sequenced in a study of cytomegalovirus exposure and HLA in healthy donors. The PCR contained 60 Vbeta and 13 Jbeta primers. Sequenced by immunoSEQ multiplex PCR; TCRdb stores in-frame clones only, minus some. The sample lists about 160,000 clones; about 80% were seen once. Sequencing was done on a sample of PBMCs. Every receptor here comes from a woman in her fifties or sixties in good health and CMV-seropositive.

J is TRBJ2-1 and V is TRBV27; D remains unclear. Germline CDR1 is MNHEY and CDR2 is SMNVEV (reference sequence). The length of the CDR3 is 15 residues. V was pared by 2 bases and J by 2 bases, with 10 bases between. The CDR3 DNA follows: TGTGCCAGCAGTTTAGTTGGCAGAACCTACAATGAGCAGTTCTTC. Its translation: CASSLVGRTYNEQFF.

The chain employs TRBV6-5 and TRBJ1-5; D uncertain. The V end lost 6 bases, the J end lost 6 bases, and 9 bases lay between the germline ends. The CDR3 length is 12 residues. Germline CDR1 is MNHEY and CDR2 is SVGAGI. The CDR3 DNA follows: TGTGCCAGCAGCCACCCCGGTCAGCCCCAGCATTTT. It translates to CASSHPGQPQHF.

The chain joins TRBV11-2 to TRBJ2-5; 8 nucleotides match TRBD1. Germline-derived CDR1 and CDR2 are SGHAT and FQNNGV. J gave up 7 bases and V 0 bases, and 7 bases lay outside the gene matches. This CDR3 comprises 15 residues. The CDR3 DNA reads as TGTGCCAGCAGCTTAGATCCGACAGGGGTTCGGACCCAGTACTTC. Residues: CASSLDPTGVRTQYF.

V gene TRBV5-1 combines with J gene TRBJ2-3, with D perhaps matching TRBD1 (6 bases). Germline CDR1 SGHRS, CDR2 YFSETQ. V lost 3 bases and J 2 bases, leaving 10 bases between the germline ends. The CDR3 is 14 amino acids. The DNA for the CDR3 is TGCGCCAGCAGCTCGGGACAACTCACAGATACGCAGTATTTT. Amino acids: CASSSGQLTDTQYF.

The chain employs TRBV7-2 and TRBJ1-3, with 9 bases identical to TRBD1. The germline V gene encodes CDR1 SGHTA and CDR2 FQGNSA. The CDR3 runs 16 residues. J was trimmed by 1 base and V by 1 base; bases with no gene match: 2. CDR3 sequence: CASSLVGTGSGNTIYF. The CDR3, as DNA: TGTGCCAGCAGCTTAGTGGGGACAGGGTCTGGAAACACCATATATTTT. Drawing the rest from reference TRBV7-2 and TRBJ1-3, the complete variable domain is GAGVSQSPSNKVTEKGKDVELRCDPISGHTALYWYRQSLGQGLEFLIYFQGNSAPDKSGLPSDRFSAERTGGSVSTLTIQRTQQEDSAVYLCASSLVGTGSGNTIYFGEGSWLTVV.

The rearrangement uses TRBV10-1 and TRBJ2-7; D might be TRBD2 (7 bases). This CDR3 comprises 13 residues. V shed 4 bases and J shed 7 bases, with 14 bases lying between them. CDR1 WNHNN and CDR2 SYGVQD come from the germline V gene (reference sequence). Written as DNA, the CDR3 is TGCGCCAGCAGTGGCGCGGGGGCGGGGGAGCAGTACTTC. Amino acids: CASSGAGAGEQYF.

The chain has TRBV6-6 and TRBJ1-6; TRBD1 agrees at 8 bases. This CDR3 is 16 amino acids long. Per the germline V gene, CDR1 is MNHNY and CDR2 is SVGAGI (reference sequence). The trim removed 4 bases at V and 7 bases at J, leaving 9 bases unmatched. The CDR3 region is CASSFQTGAENSPLHF. The CDR3 bases are TGTGCCAGCAGTTTCCAGACAGGGGCTGAAAATTCACCCCTCCACTTT.

V usage is TRBV2 and J usage is TRBJ1-1; 7 positions match TRBD1. The CDR3 contains 12 residues. The germline gives CDR1 SNHLY, CDR2 FYNNEI. J lost 8 bases, V lost 5 bases, and 5 bases had no gene match. The CDR3 bases are TGTGCCAGCAGTCCGGGACAGCACGAAGCTTTCTTT. This encodes CASSPGQHEAFF.

V usage is TRBV4-3 and J usage is TRBJ1-1; TRBD1 aligns across 8 bases. From germline, CDR1 is LGHNA and CDR2 YSLEER. This CDR3 has 15 residues. J lost 4 bases, V lost 3 bases, and 7 bases had no gene match. The CDR3 nucleotides read TGCGCCAGCAGCCAGCAGGGGGCGCGCGGCACTGAAGCTTTCTTT. This gives the protein CASSQQGARGTEAFF.

The chain links TRBV19 to TRBJ1-6, with D perhaps TRBD1 (5 bases). CDR3 length: 15 residues. CDR1 and CDR2 (germline): LNHDA, SQIVND (reference sequence). Trimming removed 7 bases at V and 6 bases at J, with 16 bases between. CDR3 sequence: CASTMGRTSNSPLHF. DNA of the CDR3: TGTGCCAGTACAATGGGGCGGACCTCTAATTCACCCCTCCACTTT.

J is TRBJ2-1 and V is TRBV5-1, with TRBD2 matching 8 bases. The V and J ends lost 1 base and 5 bases, in that order; junction bases with no gene match: 8. Germline-derived CDR1 and CDR2 are SGHRS and YFSETQ. The CDR3 loop spans 16 amino acids. The CDR3 loop reads CASSLFGRGGDNEQFF. The CDR3 nucleotides read TGCGCCAGCAGCTTGTTCGGTCGGGGGGGGGACAATGAGCAGTTCTTC.

V gene TRBV9 combines with J gene TRBJ1-6; perhaps TRBD1 as D (5 bases). V lost 5 bases to trimming and J lost 0 bases, with 6 bases between them. Germline V gives CDR1 SGDLS, CDR2 YYNGEE. The CDR3 consists of 14 residues. The CDR3 DNA reads TGTGCCAGCAGTACAGGCTCCTATAATTCACCCCTCCACTTT. It specifies CASSTGSYNSPLHF.

This clone appeared a few times. The chain employs TRBV9 and TRBJ2-7; D perhaps matches TRBD2 (6 bases). Trimming stripped 4 bases from V and 0 bases from J, with 14 bases between. CDR3 length equals 15 residues. CDR1 and CDR2 from the germline V gene are SGDLS and YYNGEE. Here the CDR3 reads CASSPRLGSSYEQYF. CDR3 DNA sequence: TGTGCCAGCAGCCCGCGACTAGGGAGCTCCTACGAGCAGTACTTC.

Only one count was recorded for this clone. V usage is TRBV29-1 and J usage is TRBJ1-1, with D perhaps TRBD1 (5 bases). Germline CDR1 reads SQVTM; CDR2 reads ANQGSEA. V shed 4 bases and J shed 4 bases, with 16 bases lying between them. The CDR3 covers 14 residues. The CDR3 region is CSVVSLDRGTEAFF. In DNA, the CDR3 is TGCAGCGTTGTTAGCCTAGACAGAGGCACTGAAGCTTTCTTT.

The chain joins TRBV6-5 to TRBJ1-3; D remains ambiguous. This CDR3 is built from 15 residues. Trimming pared 3 bases from V and 0 bases from J, leaving 9 bases between. From germline, CDR1 is MNHEY and CDR2 SVGAGI. CDR3 sequence (DNA): TGTGCCAGCAGTTATGCGGCGGGCTCTGGAAACACCATATATTTT. Amino acid sequence: CASSYAAGSGNTIYF.

The chain carries TRBV2 and TRBJ2-2, with TRBD1 matching 9 bases. CDR1 SNHLY and CDR2 FYNNEI come from the germline V gene. V gave up 5 bases and J gave up 4 bases; unmatched junction bases: 11. This CDR3 has 17 residues. The DNA for the CDR3 is TGTGCCAGCAGTAATACCGGGACAGGGAGTTCCACCGGGGAGCTGTTTTTT. It specifies CASSNTGTGSSTGELFF.

This chain connects TRBV5-8 to TRBJ1-2; D not certain. The CDR3 sequence is 15 residues long. In germline, CDR1 is SGHTS, CDR2 YDEGEE. The V end was cut by 4 bases, the J end by 0 bases, with 13 bases between. The CDR3 coding sequence is TGTGCCAGCAGCACTAGACAAAGAACTAACTATGGCTACACCTTC. As protein: CASSTRQRTNYGYTF. The whole variable domain, filled in from reference TRBV5-8 and TRBJ1-2, reads EAGVTQSPTHLIKTRGQQATLRCSPISGHTSVYWYQQALGLGLQFLLWYDEGEERNRGNFPPRFSGRQFPNYSSELNVNALELEDSALYLCASSTRQRTNYGYTFGSGTRLTVV.

This clone was recorded only once. This chain links TRBV6-5 with TRBJ2-7, with 7 bases fitting TRBD1. Germline lookup yields CDR1 MNHEY and CDR2 SVGAGI. The CDR3 runs 14 residues. The V segment lost 6 bases and the J segment 6 bases; nucleotides outside the gene matches: 11. In DNA, the CDR3 is TGTGCCAGCAGCCCCCCAGGGGGAGTTGGCGAGCAGTACTTC. Translation: CASSPPGGVGEQYF.

This clone occurred a few times. The rearrangement links TRBV6-6 to TRBJ1-2, with 7 bases aligning to TRBD1. CDR3 length equals 14 residues. J gave up 4 bases and V 7 bases, and 9 bases lay outside the gene matches. The germline gives CDR1 MNHNY, CDR2 SVGAGI (reference sequence). The CDR3 nucleotides are TGTGCCAGCACTACCGGGACAGCCACCTATGGCTACACCTTC. Its translation is CASTTGTATYGYTF.

This chain joins TRBV19 and TRBJ2-7; 9 nucleotides match TRBD1. CDR3 length equals 16 residues. Trimming cost V 4 bases and J 6 bases; bases outside gene matches: 13. Germline V CDR1 and CDR2: LNHDA, SQIVND (reference sequence). The CDR3 here is CASSKIPWGQGGEQYF. In nucleotides, the CDR3 is TGTGCCAGTAGTAAGATCCCCTGGGGACAGGGAGGCGAGCAGTACTTC. The full variable domain, its missing parts supplied by reference TRBV19 and TRBJ2-7, is DGGITQSPKYLFRKEGQNVTLSCEQNLNHDAMYWYRQDPGQGLRLIYYSQIVNDFQKGDIAEGYSVSREKKESFPLTVTSAQKNPTAFYLCASSKIPWGQGGEQYFGPGTRLTVT.

This rearrangement joins TRBV29-1 to TRBJ2-5; the D is unclear. Germline V gene lookup returns CDR1 SQVTM and CDR2 ANQGSEA. The CDR3 loop spans 12 amino acids. Trimming took 4 bases from V and 2 from J, leaving 8 bases between them. The CDR3: CSVVRLQETQYF. In nucleotides, the CDR3 is TGCAGCGTTGTACGGTTGCAAGAGACCCAGTACTTC.

The chain has TRBV2 and TRBJ1-4; D is perhaps TRBD1 (5 bases). Germline CDR1 and CDR2: SNHLY and FYNNEI. CDR3 length: 13 residues. V was cut by 4 bases and J by 7 bases, with 10 bases left in between. CDR3 in amino acids: CASSVSRVEKLFF. In DNA form, the CDR3 reads TGTGCCAGCAGTGTTTCCAGGGTTGAAAAACTGTTTTTT.

In this sample, this clone turned up a few times. The chain couples TRBV6-6 to TRBJ1-3; D possibly corresponds to TRBD1 (6 bases). V was cut by 4 bases and J by 4 bases, with 17 bases left in between. CDR3 size: 16 residues. The germline gives CDR1 MNHNY, CDR2 SVGAGI (reference sequence). The CDR3, as DNA: TGTGCCAGCAGTTTAGGACAGTCCTTTTGGGGAAACACCATATATTTT. This encodes CASSLGQSFWGNTIYF.

The rearrangement uses TRBV6-6 and TRBJ2-2; the match to TRBD2 covers 9 bases. Germline V gene sequence: CDR1 MNHNY, CDR2 SVGAGI (reference sequence). V dropped 6 bases and J dropped 2; count of bases not matched to a gene: 4. The CDR3 is 15 amino acids. CDR3 sequence (DNA): TGTGCCAGCAGACCTAGCGGGGCCAACACCGGGGAGCTGTTTTTT. Translation: CASRPSGANTGELFF.

The gene calls are TRBV5-1 and TRBJ1-1; 7 nucleotides agree with TRBD1. After removal of 4 bases from V and 11 bases from J, the junction contained 17 bases not matched to a gene. The germline V gene encodes CDR1 SGHRS and CDR2 YFSETQ. This CDR3 has 15 amino acids. The CDR3 region has the DNA TGCGCCAGCAGCCCCCTCCGGGACAGCTTGCCCTTTGCTTTCTTT. Protein: CASSPLRDSLPFAFF. Filled out from reference TRBV5-1 and TRBJ1-1, the complete variable domain reads KAGVTQTPRYLIKTRGQQVTLSCSPISGHRSVSWYQQTPGQGLQFLFEYFSETQRNKGNFPGRFSGRQFSNSRSEMNVSTLELGDSALYLCASSPLRDSLPFAFFGQGTRLTVV.

The chain carries TRBV2 and TRBJ1-6, with D possibly TRBD1 on 5 matching bases. This CDR3 spans 14 amino acids. Germline V CDR1 and CDR2: SNHLY, FYNNEI. The ends were cut back, 2 bases at V and 9 bases at J, with 11 bases in the middle. CDR3 sequence reads: CASSELDGGSPLHF. Written as DNA, the CDR3 is TGTGCCAGCAGTGAATTGGACGGGGGTTCACCCCTCCACTTT. Full variable domain (rest looked up from reference TRBV2 and TRBJ1-6): EPEVTQTPSHQVTQMGQEVILRCVPISNHLYFYWYRQILGQKVEFLVSFYNNEISEKSEIFDDQFSVERPDGSNFTLKIRSTKLEDSAMYFCASSELDGGSPLHFGNGTRLTVT.

This chain joins TRBV7-2 and TRBJ2-2, with D perhaps matching TRBD1 (5 bases). CDR1 SGHTA and CDR2 FQGNSA come from the germline V gene. The ends were cut back, 5 bases at V and 1 base at J, with 14 bases in the middle. The CDR3 length is 16 residues. The CDR3 here is CASSPQGPGNTGELFF. The CDR3 coding sequence is TGTGCCAGCAGCCCCCAGGGTCCGGGGAACACCGGGGAGCTGTTTTTT.

The chain carries TRBV6-1 and TRBJ1-2; 8 bases map to TRBD1. The germline gives CDR1 MNHNS, CDR2 SASEGT. J lost 2 bases, V lost 6 bases, and 2 bases had no gene match. The length of the CDR3 is 13 residues. Here the CDR3 DNA reads TGTGCCAGCAGGGGACAGGCGAACTATGGCTACACCTTC. It translates to CASRGQANYGYTF.

A remark on this clone: This same CDR3 is encoded by further DNA sequences in the sample. The chain is built from TRBV12-5 and TRBJ1-1; maybe TRBD1 (5 bases). This CDR3 has 14 amino acids. The germline V gene encodes CDR1 LGHNT and CDR2 FRNRAP. The V and J ends lost 2 bases and 0 bases respectively, with 7 bases between them. For the CDR3, the DNA is TGTGCTAGTGGTTTGACAGGTTTGAACACTGAAGCTTTCTTT. Protein product: CASGLTGLNTEAFF.

The chain combines TRBV29-1 with TRBJ2-1; 9 bases map to TRBD1. Germline values: CDR1 SQVTM, CDR2 ANQGSEA. This CDR3 contains 15 residues. The CDR3 loop reads CGGPLGQGISDEQFF. The CDR3 DNA sequence: TGCGGCGGACCTTTAGGACAGGGGATTTCCGATGAGCAGTTCTTC.